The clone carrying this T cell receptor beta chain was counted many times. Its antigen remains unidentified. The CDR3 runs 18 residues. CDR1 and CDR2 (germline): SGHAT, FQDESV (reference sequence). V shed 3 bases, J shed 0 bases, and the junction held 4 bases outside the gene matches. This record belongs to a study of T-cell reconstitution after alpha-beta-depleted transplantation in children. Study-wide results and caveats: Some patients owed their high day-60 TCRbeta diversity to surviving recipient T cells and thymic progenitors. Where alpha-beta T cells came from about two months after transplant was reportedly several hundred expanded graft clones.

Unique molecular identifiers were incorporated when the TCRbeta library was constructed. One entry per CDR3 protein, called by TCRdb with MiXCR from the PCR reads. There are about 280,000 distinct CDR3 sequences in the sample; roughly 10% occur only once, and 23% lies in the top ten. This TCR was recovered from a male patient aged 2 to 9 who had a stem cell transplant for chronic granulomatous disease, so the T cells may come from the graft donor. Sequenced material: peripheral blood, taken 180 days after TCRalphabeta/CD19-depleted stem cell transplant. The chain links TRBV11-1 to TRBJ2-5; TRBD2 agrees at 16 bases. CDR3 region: CASSFGTSGRGHQETQYF. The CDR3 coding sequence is TGTGCCAGCAGCTTCGGGACTAGCGGGAGGGGTCACCAAGAGACCCAGTACTTC.